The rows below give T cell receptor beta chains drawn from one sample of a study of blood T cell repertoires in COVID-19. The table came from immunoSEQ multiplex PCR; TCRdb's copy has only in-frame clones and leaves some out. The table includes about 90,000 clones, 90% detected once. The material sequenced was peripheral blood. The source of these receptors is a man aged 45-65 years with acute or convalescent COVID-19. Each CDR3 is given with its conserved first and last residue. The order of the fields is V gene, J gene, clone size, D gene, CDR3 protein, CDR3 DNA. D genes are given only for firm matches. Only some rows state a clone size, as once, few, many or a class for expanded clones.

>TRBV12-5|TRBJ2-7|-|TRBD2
CASGPSLSGNSYEQYF
TGTGCTAGTGGCCCATCCCTTAGCGGGAACTCCTACGAGCAGTACTTC
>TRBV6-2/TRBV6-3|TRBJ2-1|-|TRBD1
CASSYDLRGRGSTNEQFF
TGTGCCAGCAGTTACGACCTCAGGGGGCGAGGGAGTACCAATGAGCAGTTCTTC
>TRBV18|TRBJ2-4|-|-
CASSLTKGTLGNIQYF
TGTGCCAGCTCCCTAACAAAGGGGACTCTCGGAAACATTCAGTACTTC
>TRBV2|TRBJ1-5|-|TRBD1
CASSDNRGVQPQHF
TGTGCCAGCAGTGATAACAGGGGGGTTCAGCCCCAGCATTTT
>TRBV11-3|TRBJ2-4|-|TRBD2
CASSLRGLAGGPGDIQYF
TGTGCCAGCAGCTTAAGGGGACTAGCGGGAGGCCCGGGTGACATTCAGTACTTC
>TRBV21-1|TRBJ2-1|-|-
CASSNWADHNEQFF
TGTGCCAGCAGCAACTGGGCCGATCACAATGAGCAGTTCTTC
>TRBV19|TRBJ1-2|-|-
CASNYYGYTF
TGTGCCAGTAACTACTATGGCTACACCTTC
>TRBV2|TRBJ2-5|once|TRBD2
CASKMTSGKETQYF
TGTGCCAGCAAGATGACTAGCGGGAAAGAGACCCAGTACTTC
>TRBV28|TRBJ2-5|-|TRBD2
CASSFYDREAQYF
TGTGCCAGCAGTTTTTACGACCGGGAGGCCCAGTACTTC
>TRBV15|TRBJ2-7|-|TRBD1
CATSIRTGPYEQYF
TGTGCCACCAGCATCAGGACAGGGCCCTACGAGCAGTACTTC
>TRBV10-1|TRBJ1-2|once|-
CASSGQPPNYGYTF
TGCGCCAGCAGTGGACAGCCCCCTAACTATGGCTACACCTTC